The 10 T cell receptor beta chains in this list originate from one sample, sequenced in a study of shared clonotypes between healthy human individuals. Profiling relied on immunoSEQ multiplex PCR, and the TCRdb table lists in-frame clones only, not all of them. The profile shows a few million clones, around 92% of them singletons. Sequencing was done on a sample of naive CD4+ T cells from PBMCs. The sample's subset: CD45RA+ positively selected. Every receptor here comes from a man between 18 and 35 years old in good health. Some clones in this sample may be carry-over from other donors' samples.

V usage is TRBV28 and J usage is TRBJ1-2, with D perhaps TRBD1 (6 bases). Germline CDR1 MDHEN, CDR2 SYDVKM. The CDR3 is 14 residues long. V was trimmed by 6 bases and J by 9 bases, leaving 20 bases between them. CDR3 region: CASSSNQGSLRYTF. The CDR3 DNA follows: TGTGCCAGCAGCTCCAACCAGGGGAGTCTTCGCTACACCTTC.

A single count supports this clone. CDR3: CASREGQGRYTYEQYF. The CDR3 DNA reads as TGTGCCAGTAGAGAGGGACAGGGGCGGTACACCTACGAGCAGTACTTC. The chain is built from TRBV19 and TRBJ2-7, with TRBD1 matching 10 bases. CDR3 length equals 16 residues. The germline V gene encodes CDR1 LNHDA and CDR2 SQIVND (reference sequence). Unmatched junction bases numbered 10, after V lost 6 bases and J lost 2 bases.

This chain uses TRBV11-2 with TRBJ2-3; D uncertain. The CDR3 is 13 residues long. Trimming pared 5 bases from V and 1 base from J, leaving 7 bases between. Per germline, CDR1 SGHAT and CDR2 FQNNGV. CDR3 bases: TGTGCCAGCAGCCCCAGACGCACAGATACGCAGTATTTT. Protein: CASSPRRTDTQYF.

The gene calls are TRBV9 and TRBJ2-3, with D perhaps TRBD2 (6 bases). The CDR3 extends over 16 amino acids. The germline gives CDR1 SGDLS, CDR2 YYNGEE. V was clipped by 4 bases and J by 0 bases, with 15 bases between them. The CDR3, as DNA: TGTGCCAGCAGCCTTCGTGGGACTTCAAGCACAGATACGCAGTATTTT. This gives the protein CASSLRGTSSTDTQYF.

The chain carries TRBV30 and TRBJ1-2; no definite D call. Germline values: CDR1 GTSNPN, CDR2 SVGIG (reference sequence). The ends were cut back, 0 bases at V and 4 bases at J, with 9 bases in the middle. CDR3 length equals 13 residues. This chain's CDR3 is CAWSVTPGYGYTF. CDR3 in DNA: TGTGCCTGGAGTGTAACGCCAGGCTATGGCTACACCTTC. Full variable domain (remainder filled in from reference TRBV30 and TRBJ1-2): SQTIHQWPATLVQPVGSPLSLECTVEGTSNPNLYWYRQAAGRGLQLLFYSVGIGQISSEVPQNLSASRPQDRQFILSSKKLLLSDSGFYLCAWSVTPGYGYTFGSGTRLTVV.

The genes are TRBV6-1 and TRBJ2-2; TRBD1 is a possible D gene (6 bases). Germline-derived CDR1 and CDR2 are MNHNS and SASEGT. Trimming pared 6 bases from V and 6 bases from J, leaving 11 bases between. This CDR3 is built from 13 residues. The CDR3 DNA reads TGTGCCAGCAGCTCACAGGGCGCCGGGGAGCTGTTTTTT. Its translation: CASSSQGAGELFF.

The rearrangement links TRBV27 to TRBJ2-3; D unclear. From germline, CDR1 is MNHEY and CDR2 SMNVEV (reference sequence). Trimming removed 3 bases at V and 0 bases at J, with 4 bases between. The CDR3 contains 13 residues. CDR3: CASSFQSTDTQYF. The CDR3 DNA is TGTGCCAGCAGTTTTCAGAGCACAGATACGCAGTATTTT.

The gene calls are TRBV15 and TRBJ1-1; TRBD1 aligns across 8 bases. This CDR3 contains 15 residues. V lost 4 bases to trimming and J lost 1 base; unmatched junction nucleotides: 5. CDR1 and CDR2 from the germline V gene are LNHNV and YYDKDF (reference sequence). CDR3 in amino acids: CATSNQGARNTEAFF. The CDR3 DNA follows: TGTGCCACCAGCAACCAGGGGGCGCGGAACACTGAAGCTTTCTTT. Full variable domain (outside the CDR3, taken from reference TRBV15 and TRBJ1-1): DAMVIQNPRYQVTQFGKPVTLSCSQTLNHNVMYWYQQKSSQAPKLLFHYYDKDFNNEADTPDNFQSRRPNTSFCFLDIRSPGLGDTAMYLCATSNQGARNTEAFFGQGTRLTVV.

The rearrangement links TRBV7-8 to TRBJ2-4, with D possibly TRBD2 on 6 matching bases. Germline CDR1 is SGHVS and CDR2 is FQNEAQ. The CDR3 spans 16 residues. V lost 1 base, J lost 0 bases, and 10 bases lay in between. The CDR3 loop reads CASSLELAVAKNIQYF. The CDR3 DNA follows: TGTGCCAGCAGCTTAGAATTAGCGGTAGCCAAAAACATTCAGTACTTC.

The chain has TRBV6-6 and TRBJ2-5; 8 bases line up with TRBD2. Trimming took 6 bases from V and 5 from J; bases not matched to a gene: 11. Germline assignment: CDR1 MNHNY and CDR2 SVGAGI (reference sequence). There are 15 residues in the CDR3. The CDR3 loop reads CASSRGGSSLETQYF. In nucleotides, the CDR3 is TGTGCCAGCAGCCGGGGGGGTTCCTCCCTGGAGACCCAGTACTTC.